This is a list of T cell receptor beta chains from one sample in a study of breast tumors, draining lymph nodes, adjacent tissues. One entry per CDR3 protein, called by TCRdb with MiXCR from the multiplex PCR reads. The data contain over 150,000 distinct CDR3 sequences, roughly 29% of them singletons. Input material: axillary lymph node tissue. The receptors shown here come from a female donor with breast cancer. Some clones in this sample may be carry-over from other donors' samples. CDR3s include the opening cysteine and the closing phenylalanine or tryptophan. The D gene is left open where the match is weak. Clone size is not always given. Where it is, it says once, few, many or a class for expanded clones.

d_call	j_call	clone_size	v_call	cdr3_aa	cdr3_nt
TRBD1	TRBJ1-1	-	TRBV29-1	CSVAQGAGEAFF	TGCAGCGTTGCACAGGGGGCGGGTGAAGCTTTCTTT
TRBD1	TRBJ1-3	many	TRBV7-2	CVSSIQGATGNTIYF	TGTGTCAGCAGCATCCAGGGGGCAACCGGAAACACCATATATTTT
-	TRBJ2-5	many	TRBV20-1	CSANLRGTLQETQYF	TGCAGTGCTAACCTCAGGGGAACCCTCCAAGAGACCCAGTACTTC
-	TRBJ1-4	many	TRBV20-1	CSAFTDGNEKLFF	TGCAGTGCTTTTACGGACGGTAATGAAAAACTGTTTTTT
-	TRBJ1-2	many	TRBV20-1	CSARDPINYGYTF	TGCAGTGCTAGAGACCCAATCAACTATGGCTACACCTTC
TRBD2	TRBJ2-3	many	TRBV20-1	CSATPYGTSLNTDTQYF	TGCAGTGCCACCCCTTACGGGACTAGCCTCAACACAGATACGCAGTATTTT
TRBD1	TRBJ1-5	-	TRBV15	CATERDRGGEQPQHF	TGTGCCACCGAGCGGGACAGGGGGGGGGAGCAGCCCCAGCATTTT
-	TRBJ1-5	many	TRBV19	CASTKEPRIQPQHF	TGTGCCAGTACCAAGGAGCCTCGGATCCAGCCCCAGCATTTT
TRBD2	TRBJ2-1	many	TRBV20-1	CSAREGRGASAYNEQFF	TGCAGTGCTAGAGAAGGGCGGGGGGCCTCCGCCTACAATGAGCAGTTCTTC
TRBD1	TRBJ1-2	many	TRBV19	CASSIGQGNYGYTF	TGTGCCAGTAGTATAGGACAGGGAAACTATGGCTACACCTTC
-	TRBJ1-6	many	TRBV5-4	CASSFRGPSSYNSPLHF	TGTGCCAGCAGCTTCAGGGGACCTAGCTCCTATAATTCACCCCTCCACTTT
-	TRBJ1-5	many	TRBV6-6	CASTPRGTGNQPQHF	TGTGCCAGCACCCCCCGAGGGACGGGCAATCAGCCCCAGCATTTT
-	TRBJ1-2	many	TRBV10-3	CAINKLNEYTF	TGTGCCATCAATAAGTTAAACGAGTACACCTTC
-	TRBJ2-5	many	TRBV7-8	CASSLAYSSAIQETQYF	TGTGCCAGCAGCTTAGCCTACTCTAGCGCCATTCAAGAGACCCAGTACTTC
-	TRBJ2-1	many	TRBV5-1	CASSSAGQGVNEQFF	TGCGCCAGCAGCTCAGCGGGGCAGGGGGTTAATGAGCAGTTCTTC
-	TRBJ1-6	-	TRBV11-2	CASSLGIGESSPLHF	TGTGCCAGCAGCTTAGGGATAGGGGAATCTTCACCCCTCCACTTT
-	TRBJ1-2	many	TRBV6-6	CASRVTANNYGYTF	TGTGCCAGCAGAGTGACAGCGAATAACTATGGCTACACCTTC
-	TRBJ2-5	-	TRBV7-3	CASSPQYF	TGTGCCAGCAGCCCCCAGTACTTC
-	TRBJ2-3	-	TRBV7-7	CASSLDPGAGREQYF	TGTGCTAGCAGCTTGGACCCGGGGGCCGGCCGAGAGCAGTATTTT
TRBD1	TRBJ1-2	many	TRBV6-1	CASSVTGDQYGYTF	TGTGCCAGCAGTGTGACAGGGGACCAGTATGGCTACACCTTC
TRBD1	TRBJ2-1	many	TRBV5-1	CASSDRVSTNNEQFF	TGCGCCAGCAGCGACAGGGTATCGACGAACAATGAGCAGTTCTTC
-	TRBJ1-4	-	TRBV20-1	CSERWQGLTDEKLFF	TGCAGTGAAAGATGGCAGGGCCTAACTGATGAAAAACTGTTTTTC
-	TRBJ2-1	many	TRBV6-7	CASSYLGEQFF	TGTGCCAGCAGTTACTTGGGTGAGCAGTTCTTC
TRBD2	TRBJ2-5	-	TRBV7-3	CASSSRAAAGETQHF	TGTGCCAGCAGCTCCCGGGCCGCGGCGGGAGAGACCCAGCACTTC
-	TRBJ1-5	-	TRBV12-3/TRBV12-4	CASSFSRGQRGETQHF	TGTGCCAGCAGTTTTTCCAGGGGCCAGCGGGGAGAGACCCAGCATTTT
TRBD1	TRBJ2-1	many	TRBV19	CASSIRQGAIDEQFF	TGTGCCAGTAGTATCCGCCAGGGGGCTATAGATGAGCAGTTCTTC
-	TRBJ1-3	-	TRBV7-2	CASSFESSTYGYTIYF	TGTGCCAGCAGCTTTGAGAGTTCCACCTATGGCTACACCATATATTTT
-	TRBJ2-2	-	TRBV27	CASSIIGVRGAGELFF	TGTGCCAGCAGTATTATAGGGGTCCGGGGAGCCGGGGAGCTGTTTTTT
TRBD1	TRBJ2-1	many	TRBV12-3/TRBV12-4	CASSLGDRVNNEQFF	TGTGCCAGCAGTTTAGGGGACAGGGTCAACAATGAGCAGTTCTTC
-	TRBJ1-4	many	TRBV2	CASRGGGGNEKLFF	TGTGCCAGTAGGGGGGGCGGCGGTAATGAAAAACTGTTTTTT
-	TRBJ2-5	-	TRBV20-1	CSARVDRETQYF	TGCAGTGCTAGAGTCGATCGGGAGACCCAGTACTTC
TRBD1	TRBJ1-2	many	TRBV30	CAWSTGQGDYGYTF	TGTGCCTGGAGTACTGGACAGGGGGACTATGGCTACACCTTC
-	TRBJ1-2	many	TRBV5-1	CASSLGQVLYGYTF	TGCGCCAGCAGCTTGGGTCAGGTCCTCTATGGCTACACCTTC
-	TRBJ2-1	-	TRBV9	CASSHSLGQLGTNEQFF	TGTGCCAGCTCCCATAGCCTGGGACAACTTGGGACAAATGAGCAGTTCTTC
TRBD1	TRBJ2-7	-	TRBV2	CASRPGQGAGSYEQYF	TGTGCCAGCCGACCGGGACAGGGGGCCGGATCCTACGAGCAGTACTTC
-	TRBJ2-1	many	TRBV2	CASSEEDPLGPFF	TGTGCCAGCAGTGAAGAAGACCCCCTAGGGCCGTTCTTC
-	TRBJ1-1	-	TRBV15	CATSRGGFEAFF	TGTGCCACCAGCAGAGGAGGGTTCGAAGCTTTCTTT
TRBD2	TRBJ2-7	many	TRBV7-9	CASSLPERDTYGQYF	TGTGCCAGCAGCTTACCCGAGCGGGATACCTACGGGCAGTACTTC
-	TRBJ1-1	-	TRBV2	CASSQDGQDTEAFF	TGTGCCAGCAGCCAAGACGGGCAGGATACTGAAGCTTTCTTT
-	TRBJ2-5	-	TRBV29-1	CSAEGASGQGTQYF	TGCAGCGCTGAGGGGGCTAGCGGCCAAGGGACCCAGTACTTC
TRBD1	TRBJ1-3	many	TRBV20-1	CSARSGTGGNTIYF	TGCAGTGCTAGATCTGGGACAGGGGGAAACACCATATATTTT
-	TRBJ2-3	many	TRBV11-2	CASSSGRDLDTQYF	TGTGCCAGCAGCTCCGGGAGAGATCTAGATACGCAGTATTTT
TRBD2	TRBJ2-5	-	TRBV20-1	CSASPGGRPETQYF	TGCAGTGCTTCCCCGGGAGGGCGACCCGAGACCCAGTACTTC
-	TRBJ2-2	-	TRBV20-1	CSAASGELFF	TGCAGTGCTGCTAGCGGGGAGCTGTTTTTT
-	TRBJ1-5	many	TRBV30	CAWSATRTLPYQPQHF	TGTGCCTGGAGTGCAACTCGCACCCTTCCCTATCAGCCCCAGCATTTT
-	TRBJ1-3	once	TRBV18	CASSPPGTSSGSTIYF	TGTGCCAGCTCACCCCCCGGGACAAGCTCTGGAAGCACCATATATTTT
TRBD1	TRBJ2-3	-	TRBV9	CASSVGTGLTDTQYF	TGTGCCAGCAGCGTAGGGACAGGGCTCACAGATACGCAGTATTTT
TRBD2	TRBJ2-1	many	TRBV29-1	CSVEGLAGDDEQFF	TGCAGCGTTGAAGGACTAGCGGGAGATGATGAGCAGTTCTTC
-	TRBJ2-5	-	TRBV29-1	CSVEGGGQETQYF	TGCAGCGTGGAGGGGGGGGGGCAAGAGACCCAGTACTTC
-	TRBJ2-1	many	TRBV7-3	CASSLGDSRWNEQFF	TGTGCCAGCAGCTTAGGGGACTCTCGGTGGAATGAGCAGTTCTTC
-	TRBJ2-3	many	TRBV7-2	CASSPYKRSGNTDTQYF	TGTGCCAGCAGCCCCTATAAGCGGAGTGGAAACACAGATACGCAGTATTTT
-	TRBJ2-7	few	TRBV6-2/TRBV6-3	CASSHSVGKGIYEQYF	TGTGCCAGCAGTCACTCGGTAGGGAAGGGGATCTACGAGCAGTACTTC
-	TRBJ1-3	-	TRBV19	CASSPTGVRGGSGNTIYF	TGTGCCAGTAGTCCGACAGGAGTTCGTGGGGGTTCTGGAAACACCATATATTTT
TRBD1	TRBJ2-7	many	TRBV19	CASSGTGGAYEQYF	TGTGCCAGTAGTGGGACAGGGGGCGCCTACGAGCAGTACTTC
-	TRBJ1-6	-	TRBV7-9	CASSLRMDSSLHF	TGTGCCAGCAGCTTGCGGATGGATTCATCCCTCCACTTT